This TCR beta chain was captured by sequencing in a study of cytomegalovirus exposure and HLA in healthy donors. Findings and caveats of the study: In presence/absence analyses, roughly uniform sequencing depth across donors was assumed. Owing to their indistinguishability, certain V segments, notably TRBV6-2 and TRBV6-3, were excluded. In a later analysis, across HLA loci, associated TCR counts were highest for DRB1, lowest for HLA-C. Based on reports, TCR beta sequences accurately predicted HLA-A and HLA-B alleles for most subjects.

The germline V gene encodes CDR1 LNHDA and CDR2 SQIVND (reference sequence). The V gene end was trimmed by 6 bases and the J gene end by 1 base; junction bases not matched to a gene: 4. The CDR3 is 14 residues long. This clone appeared a few times. Its antigen is currently unknown. Use of 60 Vbeta and 13 Jbeta primers characterized the PCR. Generated by immunoSEQ multiplex PCR, the TCRdb table keeps only in-frame clones and is missing some. The table shows about 120,000 clones, with 80% to 90% occurring only once. V usage is TRBV19 and J usage is TRBJ1-1, with TRBD1 identical over 8 bases. Sequencing was carried out using PBMCs. This TCR was recovered from a woman between 35 and 50 years old in good health and CMV-seropositive. The CDR3: CASRGQEENTEAFF. CDR3 in DNA: TGTGCCAGTAGGGGACAGGAGGAGAACACTGAAGCTTTCTTT.